One sample yielded the 9 T cell receptor beta chains listed below, sequenced in a study. Libraries were prepared by immunoSEQ multiplex PCR; TCRdb keeps only in-frame clonotypes and omits some of them. Found here are around 54,000 clones, over 90% of them singletons; the top ten hold roughly 10%. The sample was PBMCs. These receptors were collected from a middle-aged man with rheumatoid arthritis.

J is TRBJ2-1 and V is TRBV28; 8 bases match TRBD2. V lost 8 bases, J lost 6 bases, and 6 bases stayed unmatched. CDR1 and CDR2 (germline): MDHEN, SYDVKM. The CDR3 runs to 13 residues. CDR3 in amino acids: CASGGRRGNEQFF. CDR3 sequence (DNA): TGTGCCAGCGGCGGGAGGCGAGGCAATGAGCAGTTCTTC.

This rearrangement joins TRBV7-2 to TRBJ1-5; D uncertain. The V gene lost 5 bases and the J gene lost 0 bases, with 20 bases spanning the gap. Germline V CDR1 and CDR2: SGHTA, FQGNSA. CDR3 length: 18 residues. The CDR3 DNA follows: TGTGCCAGCAGCGTTAGCCTAGGCGGCCGGAATAGCAATCAGCCCCAGCATTTT. Translating gives CASSVSLGGRNSNQPQHF.

The rearrangement uses TRBV7-2 and TRBJ2-1; 16 bases are a match to TRBD2. The V gene end was trimmed by 3 bases and the J gene end by 8 bases; junction bases not matched to a gene: 4. The length of the CDR3 is 16 residues. Germline lookup yields CDR1 SGHTA and CDR2 FQGNSA. CDR3 protein: CASSLGLAGGQYEQFF. Written as DNA, the CDR3 is TGTGCCAGCAGCTTGGGACTAGCGGGGGGGCAATATGAGCAGTTCTTC.

The J gene is TRBJ1-6, the V gene TRBV2; 7 positions agree with TRBD1. Germline trimming cut 6 bases from V and 11 bases from J; bases unmatched to any gene: 10. CDR3 length: 14 residues. The V gene's germline CDR1 is SNHLY and CDR2 FYNNEI. The CDR3 DNA reads TGTGCCAGCAGCTACAGACAGGGTAACCCACCCCTCCACTTT. This sequence encodes CASSYRQGNPPLHF.

The DNA for the CDR3 is TGTGCCTGGAGGGGCCCAGCGGGACCCCGTGGGACAGATACGCAGTATTTT. Its protein product is CAWRGPAGPRGTDTQYF. This sequence joins TRBV30 and TRBJ2-3, with 7 bases that match TRBD2. Per germline, CDR1 GTSNPN and CDR2 SVGIG (reference sequence). Trimming cost V 3 bases and J 3 bases; bases outside gene matches: 15. CDR3 size: 17 residues.

J is TRBJ2-1 and V is TRBV15, with 11 bases that match TRBD1. V trimming: 8 bases; J trimming: 4 bases; junction bases outside the gene matches: 7. The germline CDR1 and CDR2 sequences are LNHNV and YYDKDF (reference sequence). This CDR3 has 15 amino acids. The CDR3 nucleotides are TGTGCCACCGCGCCGGACAGGGGGCGTTACAATGAGCAGTTCTTC. Translated, it gives CATAPDRGRYNEQFF. Based on the CDR3 plus reference TRBV15 and TRBJ2-1, the full variable domain is DAMVIQNPRYQVTQFGKPVTLSCSQTLNHNVMYWYQQKSSQAPKLLFHYYDKDFNNEADTPDNFQSRRPNTSFCFLDIRSPGLGDTAMYLCATAPDRGRYNEQFFGPGTRLTVL.

This clone was counted between two and nine times. The V and J genes are TRBV2 and TRBJ1-4; D uncertain. Deletions cut 2 bases from V and 4 bases from J, with 11 bases between. Germline CDR1 SNHLY, CDR2 FYNNEI. The CDR3 contains 15 residues. As DNA, the CDR3 is TGTGCCAGCAGTGAATCTCTCCTAAGTAATGAAAAACTGTTTTTT. It encodes CASSESLLSNEKLFF.

The chain is built from TRBV6-5 and TRBJ1-1; 10 nucleotides agree with TRBD1. The V segment lost 1 base and the J segment 7 bases; nucleotides outside the gene matches: 9. Germline CDR1 is MNHEY and CDR2 is SVGAGI. The CDR3 extends over 16 amino acids. CDR3 residues: CASSYYPDRGRVEAFF. CDR3 coding DNA: TGTGCCAGCAGTTACTATCCCGACAGGGGGCGCGTTGAAGCTTTCTTT.

V usage is TRBV19 and J usage is TRBJ2-2; 7 nucleotides align to TRBD1. In germline, CDR1 is LNHDA, CDR2 SQIVND (reference sequence). CDR3 length: 19 amino acids. The V segment lost 0 bases and the J segment 3 bases; nucleotides outside the gene matches: 13. CDR3 sequence (DNA): TGTGCCAGTAGTATAGATCCAAAACAGGGGTGGGAAGACACCGGGGAGCTGTTTTTT. Its translation is CASSIDPKQGWEDTGELFF.